These T cell receptor beta chains were read from a single sample in a study of T cells in Graves' hyperthyroidism and ophthalmopathy. TCRdb itself ran the multiplex PCR reads through MiXCR, one entry per CDR3 protein. The repertoire holds about 500,000 distinct CDR3 sequences, over 15% seen once, with 18% in the top ten. Sequenced sample: blood. These receptors came from a woman younger than 35 with Graves' hyperthyroidism. Both conserved end residues are part of each CDR3. The D gene is left open where the match is weak. A clone size is listed for some rows: how often the clone was seen (once, few, many), or a class if it is expanded.

CDR3aa: CASSLDVAGEQYF
CDR3nt: TGTGCCAGCAGCTTAGATGTGGCGGGGGAGCAGTACTTC
v_gene: TRBV11-3
abundance: many
j_gene: TRBJ2-7
d_gene: -

CDR3aa: CASGPGLAADNEQFF
CDR3nt: TGCGCCAGCGGCCCGGGACTAGCGGCAGACAATGAGCAGTTCTTC
v_gene: TRBV5-1
abundance: many
j_gene: TRBJ2-1
d_gene: TRBD2

CDR3aa: CASSTPQGGENTEAFF
CDR3nt: TGTGCCAGCAGCACCCCACAGGGTGGGGAGAACACTGAAGCTTTCTTT
v_gene: TRBV6-1
abundance: many
j_gene: TRBJ1-1
d_gene: -

CDR3aa: CSAREGRRSGYTF
CDR3nt: TGCAGTGCTAGAGAGGGACGTCGGTCGGGCTACACCTTC
v_gene: TRBV20-1
abundance: few
j_gene: TRBJ1-2
d_gene: -

CDR3aa: CASSLRSEPYNEQFF
CDR3nt: TGCGCCAGCAGCTTGAGAAGCGAGCCTTACAATGAGCAGTTCTTC
v_gene: TRBV5-1
abundance: many
j_gene: TRBJ2-1
d_gene: -

CDR3aa: CASREGWQNTDTQYF
CDR3nt: TGTGCCAGCAGAGAGGGGTGGCAAAACACAGATACGCAGTATTTT
v_gene: TRBV2
abundance: few
j_gene: TRBJ2-3
d_gene: -

CDR3aa: CSASYNPGIAKNIQYF
CDR3nt: TGCAGTGCTAGCTACAACCCAGGGATTGCCAAAAACATTCAGTACTTC
v_gene: TRBV20-1
abundance: -
j_gene: TRBJ2-4
d_gene: -

CDR3aa: CASRPTPGQGWHEQFF
CDR3nt: TGTGCCAGCAGGCCCACCCCCGGACAGGGTTGGCATGAGCAGTTCTTC
v_gene: TRBV2
abundance: -
j_gene: TRBJ2-1
d_gene: TRBD1

CDR3aa: CASSESGQPGGNEQFF
CDR3nt: TGCGCCAGCAGTGAGTCGGGACAACCGGGCGGTAATGAGCAGTTCTTC
v_gene: TRBV10-1
abundance: many
j_gene: TRBJ2-1
d_gene: -

CDR3aa: CAWSGPLTSGRGEQYF
CDR3nt: TGTGCCTGGAGCGGACCCCTGACTAGCGGGAGGGGCGAGCAGTACTTC
v_gene: TRBV30
abundance: -
j_gene: TRBJ2-7
d_gene: TRBD2

CDR3aa: CASSLPLRGYTF
CDR3nt: TGTGCCAGCAGTTTACCTTTGAGAGGCTACACCTTC
v_gene: TRBV12-3/TRBV12-4
abundance: -
j_gene: TRBJ1-2
d_gene: -

CDR3aa: CASSYSKGANYGYTF
CDR3nt: TGTGCCAGCAGTTACTCGAAGGGGGCGAACTATGGCTACACCTTC
v_gene: TRBV6-5
abundance: many
j_gene: TRBJ1-2
d_gene: TRBD1

CDR3aa: CASSRKGSANTGELFF
CDR3nt: TGTGCCAGCAGCCGAAAGGGGAGTGCGAACACCGGGGAGCTGTTTTTT
v_gene: TRBV7-9
abundance: -
j_gene: TRBJ2-2
d_gene: -

CDR3aa: CASSPRTSGNLQETQYF
CDR3nt: TGTGCCAGCAGCCCCCGGACTAGCGGAAACTTACAAGAGACCCAGTACTTC
v_gene: TRBV7-9
abundance: many
j_gene: TRBJ2-5
d_gene: TRBD2

CDR3aa: CATSDRDRGKLFF
CDR3nt: TGTGCCACCAGTGACCGGGACAGGGGAAAACTGTTTTTT
v_gene: TRBV24-1
abundance: many
j_gene: TRBJ1-4
d_gene: TRBD1

CDR3aa: CASSKIPGGSYEQYF
CDR3nt: TGTGCCAGCAGTAAAATCCCGGGAGGTTCCTACGAGCAGTACTTC
v_gene: TRBV6-1
abundance: many
j_gene: TRBJ2-7
d_gene: TRBD2

CDR3aa: CASSEGIRSGLPSEFF
CDR3nt: TGTGCCAGCAGTGAGGGGATTAGATCCGGATTACCGAGCGAGTTCTTC
v_gene: TRBV2
abundance: few
j_gene: TRBJ2-1
d_gene: -

CDR3aa: CSALRRYTDTQYF
CDR3nt: TGCAGTGCCCTTCGCCGATACACAGATACGCAGTATTTT
v_gene: TRBV20-1
abundance: many
j_gene: TRBJ2-3
d_gene: -

CDR3aa: CATSRVLEYGYTF
CDR3nt: TGTGCCACCAGCAGAGTATTGGAGTATGGCTACACCTTC
v_gene: TRBV15
abundance: many
j_gene: TRBJ1-2
d_gene: -

CDR3aa: CASSPRQGINTGELFF
CDR3nt: TGTGCCAGCAGCCCGCGACAGGGGATTAACACCGGGGAGCTGTTTTTT
v_gene: TRBV9
abundance: few
j_gene: TRBJ2-2
d_gene: TRBD1

CDR3aa: CTSSFGGDTQYF
CDR3nt: TGTACCAGCAGTTTCGGGGGAGATACGCAGTATTTT
v_gene: TRBV27
abundance: few
j_gene: TRBJ2-3
d_gene: -

CDR3aa: CSERTSEAKTQYF
CDR3nt: TGCAGCGAAAGGACTAGCGAGGCAAAGACCCAGTACTTC
v_gene: TRBV29-1
abundance: -
j_gene: TRBJ2-5
d_gene: TRBD2

CDR3aa: CASSSSPQGVLNTEAFF
CDR3nt: TGTGCCAGCAGCTCCTCCCCGCAGGGCGTCTTAAACACTGAAGCTTTCTTT
v_gene: TRBV9
abundance: -
j_gene: TRBJ1-1
d_gene: -

CDR3aa: CASSESGQGNQPQHF
CDR3nt: TGTGCCAGCAGTGAATCGGGACAGGGCAATCAGCCCCAGCATTTT
v_gene: TRBV25-1
abundance: -
j_gene: TRBJ1-5
d_gene: TRBD1

CDR3aa: CATSRSSTGGLRSNQPQHF
CDR3nt: TGTGCCACCAGCAGGTCGTCGACAGGGGGGTTACGGAGCAATCAGCCCCAGCATTTT
v_gene: TRBV15
abundance: many
j_gene: TRBJ1-5
d_gene: TRBD1

CDR3aa: CASIDISTNYGYTF
CDR3nt: TGTGCCAGTATTGACATCTCCACTAACTATGGCTACACCTTC
v_gene: TRBV19
abundance: few
j_gene: TRBJ1-2
d_gene: -

CDR3aa: CASTPGRGQGSETQYF
CDR3nt: TGTGCCAGCACCCCGGGTAGGGGACAGGGGTCAGAGACCCAGTACTTC
v_gene: TRBV11-3
abundance: many
j_gene: TRBJ2-5
d_gene: TRBD1

CDR3aa: CASSQEVARQETQYF
CDR3nt: TGCGCCAGCAGCCAAGAAGTAGCGAGACAAGAGACCCAGTACTTC
v_gene: TRBV4-1
abundance: -
j_gene: TRBJ2-5
d_gene: -

CDR3aa: CSFRAGAQETQYF
CDR3nt: TGCAGCTTTCGGGCCGGAGCCCAAGAGACCCAGTACTTC
v_gene: TRBV20-1
abundance: -
j_gene: TRBJ2-5
d_gene: -

CDR3aa: CAWSVRPKGQGVASYEQYF
CDR3nt: TGTGCCTGGAGTGTACGTCCGAAAGGTCAGGGTGTGGCAAGTTACGAGCAGTACTTC
v_gene: TRBV30
abundance: -
j_gene: TRBJ2-7
d_gene: -

CDR3aa: CALGQGNIQYF
CDR3nt: TGTGCCTTGGGACAGGGAAACATTCAGTACTTC
v_gene: TRBV30
abundance: -
j_gene: TRBJ2-4
d_gene: TRBD1

CDR3aa: CASSPSGGGTDTQYF
CDR3nt: TGTGCCAGCAGCCCTAGCGGGGGGGGCACAGATACGCAGTATTTT
v_gene: TRBV7-8
abundance: few
j_gene: TRBJ2-3
d_gene: TRBD2

CDR3aa: CASSLDPGGRGHTGELFF
CDR3nt: TGTGCCAGCAGCTTAGACCCGGGGGGCAGGGGTCACACCGGGGAGCTGTTTTTT
v_gene: TRBV5-6
abundance: -
j_gene: TRBJ2-2
d_gene: -

CDR3aa: CASSNIAGGPYEQYF
CDR3nt: TGTGCCAGCAGCAATATAGCGGGGGGCCCTTACGAGCAGTACTTC
v_gene: TRBV11-3
abundance: many
j_gene: TRBJ2-7
d_gene: TRBD2

CDR3aa: CASSYRDRSPSVYGQYF
CDR3nt: TGTGCCAGCAGTTACCGCGATCGATCCCCTTCGGTTTACGGGCAGTACTTC
v_gene: TRBV6-5
abundance: -
j_gene: TRBJ2-7
d_gene: -

CDR3aa: CASSPVSYGYTF
CDR3nt: TGTGCCAGCTCACCGGTTAGCTATGGCTACACCTTC
v_gene: TRBV18
abundance: -
j_gene: TRBJ1-2
d_gene: -

CDR3aa: CASSPSVSSGNTIYF
CDR3nt: TGTGCCAGCTCACCATCGGTGAGCTCCGGAAACACCATATATTTT
v_gene: TRBV18
abundance: -
j_gene: TRBJ1-3
d_gene: -

CDR3aa: CASSFVRHPRGNTGELFF
CDR3nt: TGTGCCAGCAGCTTTGTTCGACATCCCAGGGGTAACACCGGGGAGCTGTTTTTT
v_gene: TRBV11-2
abundance: many
j_gene: TRBJ2-2
d_gene: -

CDR3aa: CSARKVGGAGELFF
CDR3nt: TGCAGTGCTAGAAAAGTAGGGGGGGCCGGGGAGCTGTTTTTT
v_gene: TRBV20-1
abundance: few
j_gene: TRBJ2-2
d_gene: -

CDR3aa: CATSRGYSNQPQHF
CDR3nt: TGTGCCACCAGCAGAGGTTATAGCAATCAGCCCCAGCATTTT
v_gene: TRBV15
abundance: many
j_gene: TRBJ1-5
d_gene: -

CDR3aa: CATSDRTSGGTYEQYF
CDR3nt: TGTGCCACCAGTGACCGGACTAGCGGGGGGACCTACGAGCAGTACTTC
v_gene: TRBV24-1
abundance: many
j_gene: TRBJ2-7
d_gene: TRBD2

CDR3aa: CASSLAHRVAGANVLTF
CDR3nt: TGTGCCAGCAGTTTAGCGCACAGGGTTGCTGGGGCCAACGTCCTGACTTTC
v_gene: TRBV12-3/TRBV12-4
abundance: many
j_gene: TRBJ2-6
d_gene: -

CDR3aa: CASSLQATGELFF
CDR3nt: TGTGCCAGCAGCTTACAAGCCACCGGGGAGCTGTTTTTT
v_gene: TRBV11-1
abundance: -
j_gene: TRBJ2-2
d_gene: -

CDR3aa: CSARGTSGSPYEQYF
CDR3nt: TGCAGTGCTAGGGGGACTAGCGGGAGCCCCTACGAGCAGTACTTC
v_gene: TRBV20-1
abundance: -
j_gene: TRBJ2-7
d_gene: TRBD2